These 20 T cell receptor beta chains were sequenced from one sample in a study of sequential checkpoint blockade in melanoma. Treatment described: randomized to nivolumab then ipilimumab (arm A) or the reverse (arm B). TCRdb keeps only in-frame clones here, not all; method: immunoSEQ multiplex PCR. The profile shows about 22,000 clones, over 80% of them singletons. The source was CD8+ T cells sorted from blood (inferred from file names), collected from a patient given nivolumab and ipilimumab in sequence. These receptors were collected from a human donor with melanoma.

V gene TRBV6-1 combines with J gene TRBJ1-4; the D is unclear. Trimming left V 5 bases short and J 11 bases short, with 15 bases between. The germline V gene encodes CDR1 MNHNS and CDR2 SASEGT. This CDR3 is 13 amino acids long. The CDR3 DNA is TGTGCCAGCAGTCCGCGCCCCGGAGGGAAACTGTTTTTT. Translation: CASSPRPGGKLFF.

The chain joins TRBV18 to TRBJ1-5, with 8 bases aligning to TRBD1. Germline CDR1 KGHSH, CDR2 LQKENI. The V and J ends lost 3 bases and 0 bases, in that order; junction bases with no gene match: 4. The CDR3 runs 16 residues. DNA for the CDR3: TGTGCCAGCTCACCTGAGGACAGGGTTAGCAATCAGCCCCAGCATTTT. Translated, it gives CASSPEDRVSNQPQHF.

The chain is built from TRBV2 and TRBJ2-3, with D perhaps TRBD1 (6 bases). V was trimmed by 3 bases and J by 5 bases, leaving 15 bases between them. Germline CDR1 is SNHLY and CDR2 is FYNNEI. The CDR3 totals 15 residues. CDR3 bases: TGTGCCAGCAGTGATCCTAGGGGGTCCGGAGATACGCAGTATTTT. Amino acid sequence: CASSDPRGSGDTQYF.

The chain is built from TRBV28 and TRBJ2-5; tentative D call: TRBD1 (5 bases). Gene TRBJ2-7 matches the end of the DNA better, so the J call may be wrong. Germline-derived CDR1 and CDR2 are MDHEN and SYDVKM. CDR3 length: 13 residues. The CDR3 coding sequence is TGTGCCAGCATCCCGAGACAGTCCTACGAGCAGTACTTC. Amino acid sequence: CASIPRQSYEQYF.

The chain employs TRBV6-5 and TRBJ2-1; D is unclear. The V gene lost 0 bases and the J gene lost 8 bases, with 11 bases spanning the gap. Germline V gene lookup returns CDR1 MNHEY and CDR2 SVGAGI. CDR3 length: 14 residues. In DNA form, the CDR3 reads TGTGCCAGCAGTTACTCGATGCTGGCCGATGAGCAGTTCTTC. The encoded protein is CASSYSMLADEQFF.

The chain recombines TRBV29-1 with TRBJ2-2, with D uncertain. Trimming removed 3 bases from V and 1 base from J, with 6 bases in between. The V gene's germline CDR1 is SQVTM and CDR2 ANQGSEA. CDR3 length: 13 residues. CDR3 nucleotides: TGCAGCGTTGATCGAGAGAACACCGGGGAGCTGTTTTTT. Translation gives CSVDRENTGELFF.

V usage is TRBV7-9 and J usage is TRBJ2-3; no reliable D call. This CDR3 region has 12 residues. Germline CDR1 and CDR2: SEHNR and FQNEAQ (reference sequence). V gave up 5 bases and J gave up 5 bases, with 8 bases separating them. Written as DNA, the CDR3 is TGTGCCAGCAGCGCCAGTCGAGATACGCAGTATTTT. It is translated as CASSASRDTQYF.

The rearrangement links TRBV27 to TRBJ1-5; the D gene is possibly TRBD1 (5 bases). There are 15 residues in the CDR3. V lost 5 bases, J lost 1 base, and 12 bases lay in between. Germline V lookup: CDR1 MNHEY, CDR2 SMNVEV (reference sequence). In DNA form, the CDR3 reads TGTGCCAGCAGTGGACACCCGAGGAGCAATCAGCCCCAGCATTTT. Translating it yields CASSGHPRSNQPQHF.

CDR3 loop: CASSIGLAGRQEQFF. Here the CDR3 DNA reads TGTGCCAGTAGTATAGGACTAGCGGGGCGGCAGGAGCAGTTCTTC. This rearrangement joins TRBV19 to TRBJ2-1; 11 bases agree with TRBD2. The germline V gene has CDR1 LNHDA and CDR2 SQIVND (reference sequence). V trimming: 1 base; J trimming: 10 bases; junction bases outside the gene matches: 6. This CDR3 contains 15 residues.

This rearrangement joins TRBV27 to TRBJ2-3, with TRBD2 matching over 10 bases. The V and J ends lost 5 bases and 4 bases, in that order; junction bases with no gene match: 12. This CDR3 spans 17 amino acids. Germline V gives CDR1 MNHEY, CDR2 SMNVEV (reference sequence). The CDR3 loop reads CASSRRQREGRADTQYF. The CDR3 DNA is TGTGCCAGCAGTAGAAGACAGCGGGAGGGCCGTGCAGATACGCAGTATTTT.

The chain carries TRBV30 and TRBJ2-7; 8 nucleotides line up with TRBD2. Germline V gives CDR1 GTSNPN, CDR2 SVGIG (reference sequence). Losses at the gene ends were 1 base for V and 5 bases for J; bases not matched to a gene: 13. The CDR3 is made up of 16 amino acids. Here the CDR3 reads CAWSAEGRGGQDEQYF. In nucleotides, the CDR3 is TGTGCCTGGAGTGCCGAAGGCCGCGGGGGGCAGGACGAGCAGTACTTC.

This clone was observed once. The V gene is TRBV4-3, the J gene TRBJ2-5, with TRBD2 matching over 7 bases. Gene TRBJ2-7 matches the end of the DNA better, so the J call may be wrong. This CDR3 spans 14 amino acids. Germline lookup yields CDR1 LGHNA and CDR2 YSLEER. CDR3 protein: CASSQAGDSYEQYF. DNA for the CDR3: TGCGCCAGCAGCCAGGCGGGGGACTCCTACGAGCAGTACTTC.

The DNA of the CDR3 is TGTGCCAGCAGCAACGACAGATCCGATACGCAGTATTTT. This gives the protein CASSNDRSDTQYF. The V and J genes are TRBV5-4 and TRBJ2-3, with D tentatively TRBD1 (5 bases). V was clipped by 4 bases and J by 6 bases, with 12 bases between them. Germline-derived CDR1 and CDR2 are SGHNT and YYREEE (reference sequence). This CDR3 is 13 amino acids long. Variable domain in full (rest from reference TRBV5-4 and TRBJ2-3): ETGVTQSPTHLIKTRGQQVTLRCSSQSGHNTVSWYQQALGQGPQFIFQYYREEENGRGNFPPRFSGLQFPNYSSELNVNALELDDSALYLCASSNDRSDTQYFGPGTRLTVL.

The CDR3 sequence: CASSLVGSSYEQYF. DNA of the CDR3: TGTGCCAGCAGCTTAGTTGGGAGCTCCTACGAGCAGTACTTC. The rearrangement uses TRBV27 and TRBJ2-7, with a weak D call TRBD2 (5 bases). Germline V gene lookup returns CDR1 MNHEY and CDR2 SMNVEV (reference sequence). The CDR3 has 14 amino acids. Trimming cost V 6 bases and J 0 bases, with 12 bases left between them.

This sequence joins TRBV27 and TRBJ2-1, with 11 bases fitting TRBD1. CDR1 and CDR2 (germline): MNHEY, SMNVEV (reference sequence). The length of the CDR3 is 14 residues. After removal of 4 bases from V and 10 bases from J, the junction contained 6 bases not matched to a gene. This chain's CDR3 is CASSSRTGGAEQFF. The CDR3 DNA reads TGTGCCAGCAGTTCGCGGACAGGGGGCGCGGAGCAGTTCTTC.

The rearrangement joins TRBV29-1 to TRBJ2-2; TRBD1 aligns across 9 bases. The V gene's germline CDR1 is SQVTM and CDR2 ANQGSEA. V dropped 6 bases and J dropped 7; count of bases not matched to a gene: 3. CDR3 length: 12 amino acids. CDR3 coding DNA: TGCAGCGTGGGGACAGGGCACGGGGAGCTGTTTTTT. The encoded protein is CSVGTGHGELFF.

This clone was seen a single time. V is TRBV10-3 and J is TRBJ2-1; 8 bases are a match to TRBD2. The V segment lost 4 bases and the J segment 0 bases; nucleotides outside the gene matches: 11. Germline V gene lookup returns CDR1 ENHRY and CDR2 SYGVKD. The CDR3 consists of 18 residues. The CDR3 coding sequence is TGTGCCATCAGTGGAACCATGGGGCGGGAGGTCTCCTACAATGAGCAGTTCTTC. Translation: CAISGTMGREVSYNEQFF.

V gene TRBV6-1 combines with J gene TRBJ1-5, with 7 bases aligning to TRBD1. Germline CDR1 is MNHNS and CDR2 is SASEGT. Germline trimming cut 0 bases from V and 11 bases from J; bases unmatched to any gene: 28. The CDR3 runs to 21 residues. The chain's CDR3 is CASSEAHNPPADRPLGQSQHF. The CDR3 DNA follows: TGTGCCAGCAGTGAAGCGCACAACCCCCCTGCGGACAGGCCTTTAGGACAGTCCCAGCATTTT.

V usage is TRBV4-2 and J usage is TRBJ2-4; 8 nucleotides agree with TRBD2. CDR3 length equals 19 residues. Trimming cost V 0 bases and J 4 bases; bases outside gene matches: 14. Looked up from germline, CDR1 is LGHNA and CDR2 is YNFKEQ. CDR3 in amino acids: CASSQDFAPGVAGKNIQYF. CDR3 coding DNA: TGTGCCAGCAGCCAAGATTTTGCCCCAGGGGTAGCGGGAAAAAACATTCAGTACTTC.

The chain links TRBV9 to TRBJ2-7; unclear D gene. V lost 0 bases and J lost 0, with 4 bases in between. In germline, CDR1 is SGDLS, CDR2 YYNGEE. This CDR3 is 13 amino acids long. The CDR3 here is CASSVDSSYEQYF. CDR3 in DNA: TGTGCCAGCAGCGTAGACAGCTCCTACGAGCAGTACTTC.